This TCR beta chain was sequenced in a study of OX40 agonist ivuxolimab in advanced cancers. Study context: In this trial design, patients received ivuxolimab intravenously at 0.01 to 10 mg/kg every 2 weeks. Every patient in dose escalation had hepatocellular carcinoma, melanoma, renal cell or head and neck cancer.

Findings and limits, study-wide: On average, CD8+ T cells had more expanded clones than CD4+. At 0.1 to 3.0 mg/kg and by week 6, CD4+ and CD8+ T cells in the blood had expanded clonally.

On this clone itself: Its cognate antigen is unknown.

CDR1 and CDR2 from the germline V gene are SGHNT and YENEEA. V lost 8 bases, J lost 3 bases, and 12 bases stayed unmatched. The CDR3 contains 15 residues. Repertoires were generated with immunoSEQ multiplex PCR, while TCRdb's copy carries only in-frame clones and drops some. The table shows over 55,000 clones, with 91% occurring only once. This specimen consisted of CD4+ or CD8+ T cells sorted from blood, obtained in a trial of the OX40 agonist ivuxolimab. The TCR originated in an adult with an advanced solid tumor such as melanoma, head and neck, liver or kidney cancer. The chain recombines TRBV11-3 with TRBJ2-7; 8 bases match TRBD1. This CDR3 is CASCLSGQESYEQYF. The CDR3 DNA sequence: TGTGCCAGCTGTTTGTCGGGACAGGAGAGCTACGAGCAGTACTTC.